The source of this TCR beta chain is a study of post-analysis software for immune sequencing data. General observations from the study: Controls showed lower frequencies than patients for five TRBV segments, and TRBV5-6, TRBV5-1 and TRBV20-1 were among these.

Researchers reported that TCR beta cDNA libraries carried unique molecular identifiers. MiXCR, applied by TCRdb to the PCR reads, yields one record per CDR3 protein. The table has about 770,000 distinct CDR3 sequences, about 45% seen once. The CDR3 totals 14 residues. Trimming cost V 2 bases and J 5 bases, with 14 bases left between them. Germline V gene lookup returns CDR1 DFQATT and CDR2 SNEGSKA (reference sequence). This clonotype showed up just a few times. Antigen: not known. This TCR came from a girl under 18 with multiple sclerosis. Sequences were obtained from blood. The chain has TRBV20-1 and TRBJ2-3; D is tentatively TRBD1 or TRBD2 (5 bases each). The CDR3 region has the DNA TGCAGTGCTAGATCAAGCGGCCAGGGAGATACGCAGTATTTT. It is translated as CSARSSGQGDTQYF.